The 20 T cell receptor beta chains presented below share a single source sample, sequenced in a study of Tregs in tolerant kidney transplant recipients. The nonmyeloablative bone marrow transplants came from related graft donors, with transient mixed chimerism. The data were produced by immunoSEQ multiplex PCR, yet TCRdb's version contains in-frame clones alone and is incomplete. This table holds 45,000 to 55,000 clones, about 90% found once. The material was CD8+ T cells from blood (PBMCs), obtained 24 months after the transplant. These receptors originate from a human patient who received a combined kidney and bone marrow transplant. The graft donor may have given rise to some T cells.

The chain carries TRBV7-9 and TRBJ2-7; no clear D gene. Germline V lookup: CDR1 SEHNR, CDR2 FQNEAQ (reference sequence). The V end lost 2 bases, the J end lost 7 bases, and 6 bases lay between the germline ends. CDR3 length: 11 residues. The CDR3 DNA sequence: TGTGCCAGCAGCTTAACAAGTGAGCAGTACTTC. Protein: CASSLTSEQYF.

The CDR3 spells CASSLLSYGYTF. CDR3 nucleotide sequence: TGTGCCAGCAGCTTGTTGAGCTATGGCTACACCTTC. The chain joins TRBV5-4 to TRBJ1-2; D gene ambiguous. The CDR3 sequence is 12 residues long. Between the trimmed V and J ends, which lost 1 base and 4 bases, there was a span of 5 bases. Germline V gene sequence: CDR1 SGHNT, CDR2 YYREEE (reference sequence).

This sequence joins TRBV6-5 and TRBJ1-5; D is unclear. Germline lookup yields CDR1 MNHEY and CDR2 SVGAGI. V dropped 0 bases and J dropped 0 bases, with 3 bases sitting between them. The CDR3 runs 14 residues. CDR3 sequence (DNA): TGTGCCAGCAGTTACTCCCATAGCAATCAGCCCCAGCATTTT. Protein product: CASSYSHSNQPQHF.

This clone has more than one count but fewer than ten. The chain employs TRBV11-2 and TRBJ2-5; 7 nucleotides align to TRBD2. There are 15 residues in the CDR3. The germline CDR1 and CDR2 sequences are SGHAT and FQNNGV. Germline trimming cut 2 bases from V and 2 bases from J; bases unmatched to any gene: 5. CDR3 nucleotides: TGTGCCAGCAGCTTATTTTCGCGGGGGCAAGAGACCCAGTACTTC. It codes for CASSLFSRGQETQYF.

This chain uses TRBV5-1 with TRBJ2-2; a possible D gene is TRBD2 (6 bases). There are 14 residues in the CDR3. Germline V lookup: CDR1 SGHRS, CDR2 YFSETQ. V lost 3 bases to trimming and J lost 4 bases, with 10 bases between them. The CDR3 DNA reads TGCGCCAGCAGCTATCCCGGGGGCACCGGGGAGCTGTTTTTT. Protein: CASSYPGGTGELFF. Based on the CDR3 plus reference TRBV5-1 and TRBJ2-2, the full variable domain is KAGVTQTPRYLIKTRGQQVTLSCSPISGHRSVSWYQQTPGQGLQFLFEYFSETQRNKGNFPGRFSGRQFSNSRSEMNVSTLELGDSALYLCASSYPGGTGELFFGEGSRLTVL.

The V call is TRBV4-1, the J call TRBJ2-7; TRBD2 aligns across 12 bases. V shed 3 bases, J shed 5 bases, and the junction held 5 bases outside the gene matches. The CDR3 spans 15 residues. Germline values: CDR1 MGHRA, CDR2 YSYEKL. The DNA of the CDR3 is TGCGCCAGCAGCCACGGACTAGCGGGACCCAACGAGCAGTACTTC. This codes for CASSHGLAGPNEQYF.

CDR3 amino acids: CASSWGESVSSYEQYF. CDR3 DNA: TGTGCCAGCAGCTGGGGGGAGTCGGTCAGCTCCTACGAGCAGTACTTC. The chain uses TRBV7-9 and TRBJ2-7, with D perhaps matching TRBD2 (6 bases). V lost 4 bases to trimming and J lost 0 bases, with 16 bases between them. The CDR3 runs 16 residues. Per the germline V gene, CDR1 is SEHNR and CDR2 is FQNEAQ (reference sequence).

The gene calls are TRBV27 and TRBJ2-7, with TRBD1 as a possible D gene (5 bases). Trimming stripped 3 bases from V and 2 bases from J, with 11 bases between. The CDR3 has 14 amino acids. Germline values: CDR1 MNHEY, CDR2 SMNVEV (reference sequence). CDR3 nucleotides: TGTGCCAGCAGTTTCGGACACAAGACCTACGAGCAGTACTTC. Translated: CASSFGHKTYEQYF.

The chain employs TRBV5-8 and TRBJ2-7; 10 nucleotides align to TRBD2. V shed 6 bases and J 4 bases; nucleotides not matched to a gene: 7. The CDR3 totals 14 residues. Germline CDR1 and CDR2: SGHTS and YDEGEE. CDR3 DNA: TGTGCCAGCATCTTAGCGGGGGGACCATACGAGCAGTACTTC. Translated, it gives CASILAGGPYEQYF. The full variable domain, completed using reference TRBV5-8 and TRBJ2-7, is EAGVTQSPTHLIKTRGQQATLRCSPISGHTSVYWYQQALGLGLQFLLWYDEGEERNRGNFPPRFSGRQFPNYSSELNVNALELEDSALYLCASILAGGPYEQYFGPGTRLTVT.

The V and J genes are TRBV25-1 and TRBJ2-7, with TRBD2 matching 14 bases. The CDR3 runs to 18 residues. Germline assignment: CDR1 MGHDK and CDR2 SYGVNS. V lost 4 bases and J lost 3; bases outside the gene matches: 11. The DNA for the CDR3 is TGTGCCAGCAGTGTACCGGGACTAGCGGGAGAACATTTCTACGAGCAGTACTTC. This sequence encodes CASSVPGLAGEHFYEQYF.

V usage is TRBV5-1 and J usage is TRBJ2-3; TRBD2 matches at 12 bases. V was pared by 4 bases and J by 2 bases, with 8 bases of the junction left unmatched. CDR3 length: 17 amino acids. Germline V gene lookup returns CDR1 SGHRS and CDR2 YFSETQ. The CDR3 loop is CASSLLGLAGYTDTQYF. The CDR3 nucleotides are TGCGCCAGCAGCCTATTAGGACTAGCGGGGTACACAGATACGCAGTATTTT.

The chain recombines TRBV7-9 with TRBJ2-3; possible D gene TRBD1, 6 bases. V lost 5 bases, J lost 2 bases, and 17 bases lay in between. CDR3 size: 16 residues. CDR1 and CDR2 (germline): SEHNR, FQNEAQ (reference sequence). CDR3 sequence: CASSTNRETYTDTQYF. CDR3 in DNA: TGTGCCAGCAGCACAAACAGGGAAACTTACACAGATACGCAGTATTTT.

The chain is built from TRBV9 and TRBJ2-1; TRBD2 matches 8 bases. The CDR3 covers 15 residues. J lost 8 bases, V lost 7 bases, and 14 bases had no gene match. Germline CDR1 SGDLS, CDR2 YYNGEE. The CDR3 DNA reads as TGTGCCAGCGCACTATTCCGGGGGGGGATCGATGAGCAGTTCTTC. Protein: CASALFRGGIDEQFF.

This chain uses TRBV11-3 with TRBJ2-5, with 12 bases lining up with TRBD2. V shed 5 bases and J 4 bases; nucleotides not matched to a gene: 8. There are 16 residues in the CDR3. CDR1 is SGHNT and CDR2 is YENEEA in the germline V gene. CDR3 DNA sequence: TGTGCCAGCAGCCCCCGACTAGCGGGAGAGGCAGAGACCCAGTACTTC. Translated, it gives CASSPRLAGEAETQYF. The whole variable domain, filled in from reference TRBV11-3 and TRBJ2-5, reads EAGVVQSPRYKIIEKKQPVAFWCNPISGHNTLYWYLQNLGQGPELLIRYENEEAVDDSQLPKDRFSAERLKGVDSTLKIQPAELGDSAVYLCASSPRLAGEAETQYFGPGTRLLVL.

V gene TRBV9 combines with J gene TRBJ2-3; 9 bases are shared with TRBD2. Per the germline V gene, CDR1 is SGDLS and CDR2 is YYNGEE. This CDR3 has 17 residues. With V trimmed by 0 bases and J by 0 bases, 5 bases remained unmatched. The CDR3 loop is CASSVVNTSGSTDTQYF. The CDR3 nucleotides read TGTGCCAGCAGCGTAGTTAATACTAGCGGGAGCACAGATACGCAGTATTTT.

This rearrangement joins TRBV2 to TRBJ2-7, with 7 positions matching TRBD1. CDR1 and CDR2 from the germline V gene are SNHLY and FYNNEI. The CDR3 totals 13 residues. J gave up 2 bases and V 2 bases, and 0 bases lay outside the gene matches. CDR3 bases: TGTGCCAGCAGTGAAACAGGGGCCTACGAGCAGTACTTC. Translated: CASSETGAYEQYF.

Comments on this clone: The same CDR3 also results from other DNA sequences found in this sample. The chain has TRBV5-1 and TRBJ1-6, with D possibly being TRBD1 (5 bases). V shed 0 bases and J shed 13 bases, with 17 bases lying between them. The length of the CDR3 is 15 residues. The germline V gene encodes CDR1 SGHRS and CDR2 YFSETQ. CDR3: CASSLVTGSYSPLHF. CDR3 coding DNA: TGCGCCAGCAGCTTGGTAACAGGATCCTACTCCCCCCTCCACTTT. Together with reference TRBV5-1 and TRBJ1-6, the CDR3 gives the full variable domain: KAGVTQTPRYLIKTRGQQVTLSCSPISGHRSVSWYQQTPGQGLQFLFEYFSETQRNKGNFPGRFSGRQFSNSRSEMNVSTLELGDSALYLCASSLVTGSYSPLHFGNGTRLTVT.

The J gene is TRBJ2-5, the V gene TRBV9; the match to TRBD2 covers 13 bases. After removal of 2 bases from V and 3 bases from J, the junction contained 4 bases not matched to a gene. Germline lookup yields CDR1 SGDLS and CDR2 YYNGEE. The CDR3 is made up of 16 amino acids. CDR3 loop: CASSVTGTSGKETQYF. The DNA of the CDR3 is TGTGCCAGCAGCGTTACCGGGACTAGCGGGAAAGAGACCCAGTACTTC.

This sequence joins TRBV27 and TRBJ1-4; 7 positions match TRBD1. The germline gives CDR1 MNHEY, CDR2 SMNVEV (reference sequence). J was trimmed by 7 bases and V by 5 bases; bases with no gene match: 7. The CDR3 has 14 residues. This CDR3 is CASSRQGRGEKLFF. CDR3 bases: TGTGCCAGCAGTCGACAGGGTAGGGGTGAAAAACTGTTTTTT.

The gene calls are TRBV10-1 and TRBJ2-5, with 11 bases lining up with TRBD1. The J call may be in error: the DNA end matches TRBJ2-7 better. The CDR3 spans 13 residues. Germline V gives CDR1 WNHNN, CDR2 SYGVQD (reference sequence). CDR3 sequence: CAPVGTGGYEQYF. The CDR3 DNA is TGCGCCCCTGTGGGGACAGGGGGCTACGAGCAGTACTTC.